Listed here are 29 T cell receptor beta chains from one sample, sequenced in a study of cytomegalovirus exposure and HLA in healthy donors. The PCR employed 60 Vbeta primers together with 13 Jbeta primers. The assay was immunoSEQ multiplex PCR, and TCRdb's table has in-frame clones only and misses some. The sample lists some 190,000 clones; about 87% were seen once. The specimen was PBMCs. Every receptor here comes from a woman under 30 in good health and CMV-seronegative.

This clone showed up just once. This chain links TRBV11-2 with TRBJ1-1; 8 bases fit TRBD1. Per germline, CDR1 SGHAT and CDR2 FQNNGV. V shed 4 bases, J shed 4 bases, and the junction held 11 bases outside the gene matches. This CDR3 region has 16 residues. The CDR3 spells CASSSWTGQWGTEAFF. The CDR3 region has the DNA TGTGCCAGCAGCTCCTGGACAGGGCAGTGGGGCACTGAAGCTTTCTTT.

The chain is built from TRBV7-8 and TRBJ2-5, with a possible D match to TRBD1 (5 bases). The CDR3 covers 13 residues. Germline V gene sequence: CDR1 SGHVS, CDR2 FQNEAQ. Trimming pared 2 bases from V and 7 bases from J, leaving 11 bases between. CDR3 sequence: CASSLQGTGTQYF. CDR3 bases: TGTGCCAGCAGCTTACAGGGCACCGGGACCCAGTACTTC.

The V call is TRBV6-5, the J call TRBJ2-7, with TRBD2 matching 7 bases. The CDR3 contains 15 residues. CDR1 MNHEY and CDR2 SVGAGI come from the germline V gene. V trimming: 6 bases; J trimming: 0 bases; junction bases outside the gene matches: 8. CDR3 DNA sequence: TGTGCCAGCAGCCGTGGGGGGGGGAGCTCCTACGAGCAGTACTTC. The encoded protein is CASSRGGGSSYEQYF.

V usage is TRBV19 and J usage is TRBJ2-3, with 9 positions matching TRBD1. From germline, CDR1 is LNHDA and CDR2 SQIVND (reference sequence). Trimming cost V 4 bases and J 4 bases; bases outside gene matches: 9. The CDR3 loop spans 16 amino acids. CDR3 nucleotide sequence: TGTGCCAGTAGTAGATTCCGGGACAGGGCTGCAGATACGCAGTATTTT. Protein: CASSRFRDRAADTQYF. Full variable domain (missing parts from reference TRBV19 and TRBJ2-3): DGGITQSPKYLFRKEGQNVTLSCEQNLNHDAMYWYRQDPGQGLRLIYYSQIVNDFQKGDIAEGYSVSREKKESFPLTVTSAQKNPTAFYLCASSRFRDRAADTQYFGPGTRLTVL.

This chain connects TRBV5-8 to TRBJ2-3, with TRBD1 as a possible D gene (6 bases). V dropped 0 bases and J dropped 0 bases, with 11 bases sitting between them. Per the germline V gene, CDR1 is SGHTS and CDR2 is YDEGEE. This CDR3 is 16 amino acids long. The CDR3 loop reads CASSLVFGTSTDTQYF. CDR3 nucleotides: TGTGCCAGCAGCTTGGTTTTCGGGACAAGCACAGATACGCAGTATTTT.

V is TRBV9 and J is TRBJ2-7, with D possibly TRBD1 on 6 matching bases. The V and J ends lost 2 bases and 0 bases respectively, with 9 bases between them. The germline gives CDR1 SGDLS, CDR2 YYNGEE. The CDR3 length is 14 residues. The CDR3 DNA sequence: TGTGCCAGCAGCGTTAGGGGGAGCTCCTACGAGCAGTACTTC. This encodes CASSVRGSSYEQYF.

The chain couples TRBV25-1 to TRBJ2-1; D not resolved. Trimming stripped 4 bases from V and 6 bases from J, with 16 bases between. This CDR3 has 15 residues. Germline CDR1 MGHDK, CDR2 SYGVNS. The CDR3 is CASSGAPVYGNEQFF. CDR3 in DNA: TGTGCCAGCAGTGGGGCCCCAGTGTATGGCAATGAGCAGTTCTTC.

A few counts support this clone. V usage is TRBV15 and J usage is TRBJ2-5; 7 nucleotides line up with TRBD1. The CDR3 contains 15 residues. Trimming removed 2 bases from V and 1 base from J; junction bases left unmatched: 4. Germline V gene sequence: CDR1 LNHNV, CDR2 YYDKDF (reference sequence). The CDR3 DNA reads TGTGCCACCAGCAGACTGAACAGGGGCCAAGAGACCCAGTACTTC. This gives the protein CATSRLNRGQETQYF.

The chain joins TRBV6-5 to TRBJ2-2; D is unresolved. Looked up from germline, CDR1 is MNHEY and CDR2 is SVGAGI. The CDR3 contains 14 residues. Between the trimmed V and J ends, which lost 2 bases and 7 bases, there was a span of 11 bases. The CDR3 reads CASSYSYHGGELFF. The CDR3 DNA follows: TGTGCCAGCAGTTACAGTTATCACGGCGGGGAGCTGTTTTTT.

The V gene is TRBV7-9, the J gene TRBJ2-5; D is unresolved. Trimming shortened V by 5 bases and J by 1 base, and 8 bases separated the two germline ends. The CDR3 runs to 13 residues. Germline V gene sequence: CDR1 SEHNR, CDR2 FQNEAQ (reference sequence). The CDR3 loop reads CASSLRSQETQYF. For the CDR3, the DNA is TGTGCCAGCAGCCTGCGGAGCCAAGAGACCCAGTACTTC. The variable domain in full, with the rest retrieved from reference TRBV7-9 and TRBJ2-5, is DTGVSQNPRHKITKRGQNVTFRCDPISEHNRLYWYRQTLGQGPEFLTYFQNEAQLEKSRLLSDRFSAERPKGSFSTLEIQRTEQGDSAMYLCASSLRSQETQYFGPGTRLLVL.

This sequence joins TRBV6-1 and TRBJ1-2, with 7 bases that match TRBD1. This CDR3 is built from 14 residues. V lost 6 bases and J lost 7; bases outside the gene matches: 11. From germline, CDR1 is MNHNS and CDR2 SASEGT. Here the CDR3 reads CASREQGPLVGYTF. CDR3 in DNA: TGTGCCAGCAGGGAACAGGGGCCCCTAGTTGGCTACACCTTC.

The chain links TRBV2 to TRBJ2-3; D perhaps matches TRBD2 (5 bases). Germline lookup yields CDR1 SNHLY and CDR2 FYNNEI. The CDR3 has 14 amino acids. Trimming left V 0 bases short and J 5 bases short, with 9 bases between. The CDR3 loop reads CASSEAGEGDTQYF. CDR3 DNA: TGTGCCAGCAGTGAAGCGGGAGAGGGAGATACGCAGTATTTT.

The V call is TRBV11-2, the J call TRBJ1-1, with D possibly TRBD1 on 6 matching bases. The germline V gene encodes CDR1 SGHAT and CDR2 FQNNGV. This CDR3 is built from 16 residues. Deletions cut 5 bases from V and 0 bases from J, with 16 bases between. CDR3 nucleotides: TGTGCCAGCAGCCAAGGTAGGGGGGGAATGAACACTGAAGCTTTCTTT. Encoded protein: CASSQGRGGMNTEAFF.

V is TRBV5-1 and J is TRBJ1-2; D unclear. The V gene's germline CDR1 is SGHRS and CDR2 YFSETQ. Trimming removed 2 bases at V and 1 base at J, with 9 bases between. The CDR3 spans 14 residues. The CDR3 region has the DNA TGCGCCAGCAGCTTCCGACTGAATAACTATGGCTACACCTTC. It yields the protein CASSFRLNNYGYTF.

The rearrangement joins TRBV7-9 to TRBJ1-5; 10 nucleotides align to TRBD1. The CDR3 has 17 amino acids. The V and J ends lost 1 base and 4 bases, in that order; junction bases with no gene match: 7. Germline V lookup: CDR1 SEHNR, CDR2 FQNEAQ (reference sequence). CDR3 amino acids: CASSLVGGTGVNQPQHF. The CDR3 DNA reads as TGTGCCAGCAGCTTAGTGGGGGGGACAGGGGTAAATCAGCCCCAGCATTTT.

The chain is built from TRBV7-2 and TRBJ2-3; weak D call: TRBD2 (6 bases). Germline lookup yields CDR1 SGHTA and CDR2 FQGNSA. Trimming left V 5 bases short and J 2 bases short, with 11 bases between. CDR3 size: 14 residues. CDR3 loop: CASSPRDFTDTQYF. In DNA, the CDR3 is TGTGCCAGCAGCCCGCGGGACTTCACAGATACGCAGTATTTT.

The V call is TRBV5-4, the J call TRBJ1-2; possibly TRBD1 for D (6 bases). Between the trimmed V and J ends, which lost 0 bases and 4 bases, there was a span of 7 bases. The CDR3 covers 13 residues. The V gene's germline CDR1 is SGHNT and CDR2 YYREEE (reference sequence). Here the CDR3 DNA reads TGTGCCAGCAGCTTGGAAGGGGGCTATGGCTACACCTTC. Its protein is CASSLEGGYGYTF.

The rearrangement links TRBV21-1 to TRBJ1-2; the table's D call, TRBD1, was not checked against the DNA. TRBV21-1 is a pseudogene segment. This CDR3 has 19 amino acids. CDR3 nucleotides: TGTGCCAGCAGCAAAGTGGGTCTGGTTAGGGGACAGGGAAACTATGGCTACACCTTC. Translation: CASSKVGLVRGQGNYGYTF.

This clone came up once. V usage is TRBV15 and J usage is TRBJ2-7; 7 bases match TRBD2. Germline V CDR1 and CDR2: LNHNV, YYDKDF (reference sequence). This CDR3 region has 17 residues. J gave up 4 bases and V 5 bases, and 17 bases lay outside the gene matches. The CDR3 loop reads CATSGREPGRGVYEQYF. CDR3 coding DNA: TGTGCCACCAGCGGAAGAGAGCCAGGGAGGGGAGTATACGAGCAGTACTTC.

The CDR3 nucleotides are TGTGCCAGCAGTCCGCGGGCTATGGTAGGCTACACCTTC. Its translation is CASSPRAMVGYTF. The rearrangement joins TRBV27 to TRBJ1-2; D unclear. V was pared by 5 bases and J by 8 bases, with 15 bases between. The CDR3 is 13 residues long. Germline V gene sequence: CDR1 MNHEY, CDR2 SMNVEV (reference sequence).

The V and J genes are TRBV5-1 and TRBJ2-7; 10 positions match TRBD2. Per germline, CDR1 SGHRS and CDR2 YFSETQ. The CDR3 is 19 amino acids. V dropped 5 bases and J dropped 2; count of bases not matched to a gene: 19. The CDR3, as DNA: TGCGCCAGCAGTTACGACTCCCACATTAGCGGGAGGATCGCCTACGAGCAGTACTTC. It codes for CASSYDSHISGRIAYEQYF.

The chain couples TRBV25-1 to TRBJ2-5; the match to TRBD1 covers 8 bases. The CDR3 loop spans 13 amino acids. Trimming cost V 7 bases and J 2 bases; bases outside gene matches: 3. Germline values: CDR1 MGHDK, CDR2 SYGVNS. Here the CDR3 reads CASTGGPQETQYF. The CDR3 region has the DNA TGTGCCAGCACAGGGGGCCCGCAAGAGACCCAGTACTTC.

The V gene is TRBV5-6, the J gene TRBJ2-6; the match to TRBD1 covers 9 bases. The germline V gene encodes CDR1 SGHDT and CDR2 YYEEEE. The V segment lost 2 bases and the J segment 1 base; nucleotides outside the gene matches: 10. There are 19 residues in the CDR3. The CDR3 region is CASSLNRDRVSSGANVLTF. CDR3 DNA sequence: TGTGCCAGCAGCTTAAACCGGGACAGGGTTTCGTCTGGGGCCAACGTCCTGACTTTC.

The J gene is TRBJ2-7, the V gene TRBV5-1; TRBD2 agrees at 10 bases. Germline CDR1 and CDR2: SGHRS and YFSETQ. This CDR3 has 15 residues. V lost 1 base, J lost 4 bases, and 5 bases stayed unmatched. This CDR3 reads CASSLSTSGMYEQYF. The DNA of the CDR3 is TGCGCCAGCAGCTTGTCAACTAGCGGGATGTACGAGCAGTACTTC.

V is TRBV14 and J is TRBJ2-3, with 13 bases matching TRBD2. The germline V gene has CDR1 SGHDN and CDR2 FVKESK. V gave up 2 bases and J gave up 11 bases; unmatched junction bases: 7. This CDR3 has 15 amino acids. CDR3 amino acids: CASSQPGLAGLWQYF. The CDR3 region has the DNA TGTGCCAGCAGCCAACCGGGACTAGCGGGACTATGGCAGTATTTT.

This chain joins TRBV19 and TRBJ1-2; possibly TRBD1 for D (5 bases). Between the trimmed V and J ends, which lost 8 bases and 5 bases, there was a span of 15 bases. CDR3 length: 13 amino acids. The germline V gene has CDR1 LNHDA and CDR2 SQIVND (reference sequence). The CDR3 region has the DNA TGTGCCAGTCACCAGGGTCTTGGATATGGCTACACCTTC. This gives the protein CASHQGLGYGYTF.

This sequence joins TRBV4-1 and TRBJ2-3, with 11 bases aligning to TRBD2. The CDR3 is 19 residues long. CDR1 MGHRA and CDR2 YSYEKL come from the germline V gene. The trim removed 4 bases at V and 0 bases at J, leaving 12 bases unmatched. The CDR3 DNA sequence: TGCGCCAGCAGCCCCGAATCTAGCGGGAGGCAGTCCAGCACAGATACGCAGTATTTT. It specifies CASSPESSGRQSSTDTQYF.

This chain connects TRBV28 to TRBJ1-5; D gene unclear. V was pared by 1 base and J by 3 bases, with 7 bases between. The CDR3 is made up of 14 amino acids. Germline-derived CDR1 and CDR2 are MDHEN and SYDVKM. Here the CDR3 reads CASSLSSLNQPQHF. In DNA, the CDR3 is TGTGCCAGCAGTTTATCGAGCCTCAATCAGCCCCAGCATTTT.

V and J are TRBV5-5 and TRBJ2-7, with 9 bases lining up with TRBD1. Germline CDR1 is SGHKS and CDR2 is YYEKEE (reference sequence). The CDR3 loop spans 14 amino acids. With 0 bases clipped from V and 3 bases from J, the junction kept 1 base outside the gene matches. The CDR3 spells CASSLGQGDYEQYF. CDR3 bases: TGTGCCAGCAGCTTGGGACAGGGGGACTACGAGCAGTACTTC.